Described below is a single TCR beta chain sequence and its context. Regarding donors, all were healthy bone marrow donors. V shed 2 bases, J shed 6 bases, and the junction held 12 bases outside the gene matches. CDR3 length equals 17 residues. CDR1 and CDR2 from the germline V gene are MDHEN and SYDVKM. These data are taken from a study of cytomegalovirus exposure and HLA in healthy donors. The study ran its PCR with 60 Vbeta and 13 Jbeta primers. The protocol was immunoSEQ multiplex PCR, while the TCRdb copy is restricted to in-frame clones and leaves out a portion. The sample has roughly 70,000 clones, roughly 78% seen once.

The chain is built from TRBV28 and TRBJ1-5; 8 nucleotides align to TRBD1. The source is a man younger than 35 in good health and CMV-seronegative. The material sequenced was PBMCs. The CDR3 DNA sequence: TGTGCCAGCAGTTTAAGTGGGACAGGTAGTACGGGTCAGCCCCAGCATTTT. Translated: CASSLSGTGSTGQPQHF.